The T cell receptor beta chain under discussion was sequenced for a study of T cell repertoires in cytomegalovirus infection. TCRdb re-derived calls from the reads in MiXCR, one entry per CDR3 protein. The data show 450,000 to 550,000 distinct CDR3 sequences, 40% to 50% seen once. CDR3 size: 12 residues. V lost 4 bases, J lost 13 bases, and 9 bases stayed unmatched. Germline V gene sequence: CDR1 LNHDA, CDR2 SQIVND (reference sequence). Turning to this clonotype: Its antigen is unknown.

Overall study findings and caveats: Identification of carriers of CMV plus the relevant HLA was performed using cumulative public TCR beta family frequency.

Sequencing used cultured PBMCs, obtained from culture after CMV antigen stimulation. The TCR originated in a human donor in good health (CMV status not recorded). Some clones in this sample may be carry-over from other donors' samples. This chain joins TRBV19 and TRBJ2-5; 7 bases match TRBD1. CDR3 sequence reads: CASSTPRGSPYF. The CDR3 nucleotides read TGTGCCAGTAGTACTCCCAGGGGGTCCCCGTACTTC.